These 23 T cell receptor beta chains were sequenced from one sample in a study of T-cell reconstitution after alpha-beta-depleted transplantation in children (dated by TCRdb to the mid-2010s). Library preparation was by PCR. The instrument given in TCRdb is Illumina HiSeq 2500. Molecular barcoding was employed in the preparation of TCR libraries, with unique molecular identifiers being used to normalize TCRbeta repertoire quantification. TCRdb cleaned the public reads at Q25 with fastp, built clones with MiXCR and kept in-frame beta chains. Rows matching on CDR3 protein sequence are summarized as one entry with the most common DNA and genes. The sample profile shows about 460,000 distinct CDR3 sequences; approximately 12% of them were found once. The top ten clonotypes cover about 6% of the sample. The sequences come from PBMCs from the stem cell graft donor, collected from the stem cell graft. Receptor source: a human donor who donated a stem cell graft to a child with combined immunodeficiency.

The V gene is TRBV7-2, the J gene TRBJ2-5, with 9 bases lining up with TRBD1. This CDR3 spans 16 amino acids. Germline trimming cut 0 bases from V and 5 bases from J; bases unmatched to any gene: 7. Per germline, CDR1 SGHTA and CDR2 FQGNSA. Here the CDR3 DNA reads TGTGCCAGCAGCTTAGCGCGCAGGACAGGGGAGGAGACCCAGTACTTC. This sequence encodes CASSLARRTGEETQYF.

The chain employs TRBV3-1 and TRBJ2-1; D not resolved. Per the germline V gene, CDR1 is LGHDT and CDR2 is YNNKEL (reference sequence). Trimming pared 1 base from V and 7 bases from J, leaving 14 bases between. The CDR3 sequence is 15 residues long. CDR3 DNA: TGTGCCAGCAGCCAAGGGACGCGCGGCTTTAATGAGCAGTTCTTC. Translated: CASSQGTRGFNEQFF.

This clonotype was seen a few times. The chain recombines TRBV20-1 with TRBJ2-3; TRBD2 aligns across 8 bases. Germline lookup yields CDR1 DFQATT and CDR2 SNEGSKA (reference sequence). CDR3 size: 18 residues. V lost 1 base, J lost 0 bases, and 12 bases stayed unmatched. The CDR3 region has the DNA TGCAGTGCTAGAGTAGGCAGCGGGAGCTATACTAGCACAGATACGCAGTATTTT. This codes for CSARVGSGSYTSTDTQYF.

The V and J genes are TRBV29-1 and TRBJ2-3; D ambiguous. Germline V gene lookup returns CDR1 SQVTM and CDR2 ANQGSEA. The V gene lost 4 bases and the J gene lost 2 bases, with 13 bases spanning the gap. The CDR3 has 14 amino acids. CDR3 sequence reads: CSVALTGNTDTQYF. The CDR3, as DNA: TGCAGCGTTGCCCTCACGGGCAACACAGATACGCAGTATTTT.

As DNA, the CDR3 is TGTGCCAGCGCAGGGGGCTTGGGCACTGAAGCTTTCTTT. Protein: CASAGGLGTEAFF. V and J are TRBV7-9 and TRBJ1-1; 8 nucleotides agree with TRBD1. Germline CDR1 SEHNR, CDR2 FQNEAQ (reference sequence). The CDR3 has 13 residues. Trimming took 8 bases from V and 4 from J; bases not matched to a gene: 6.

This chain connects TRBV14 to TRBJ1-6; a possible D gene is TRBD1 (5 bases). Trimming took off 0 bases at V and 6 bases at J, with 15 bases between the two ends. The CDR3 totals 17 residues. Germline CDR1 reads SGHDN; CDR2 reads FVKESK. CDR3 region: CASSQEGSGPLNSPLHF. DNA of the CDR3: TGTGCCAGCAGCCAAGAGGGGTCGGGGCCTCTTAATTCACCCCTCCACTTT.

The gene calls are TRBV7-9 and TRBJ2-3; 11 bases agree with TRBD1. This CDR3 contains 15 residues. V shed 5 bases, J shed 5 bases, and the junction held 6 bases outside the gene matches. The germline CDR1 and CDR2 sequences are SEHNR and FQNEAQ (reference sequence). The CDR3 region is CASSADRGRVDTQYF. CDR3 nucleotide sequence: TGTGCCAGCAGCGCGGACAGGGGGCGCGTAGATACGCAGTATTTT.

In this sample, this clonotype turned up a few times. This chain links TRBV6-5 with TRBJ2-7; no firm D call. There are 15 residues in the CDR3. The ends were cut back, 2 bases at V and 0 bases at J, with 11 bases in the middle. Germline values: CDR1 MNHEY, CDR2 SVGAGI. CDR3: CASSYGGPDSYEQYF. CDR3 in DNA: TGTGCCAGCAGTTACGGTGGGCCCGACTCCTACGAGCAGTACTTC.

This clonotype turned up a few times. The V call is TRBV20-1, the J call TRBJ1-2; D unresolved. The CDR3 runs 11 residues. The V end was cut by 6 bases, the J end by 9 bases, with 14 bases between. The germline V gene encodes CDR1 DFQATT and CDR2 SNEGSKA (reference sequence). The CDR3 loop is CSARTGGSYTF. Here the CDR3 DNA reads TGCAGTGCCCGGACGGGAGGGAGCTACACCTTC.

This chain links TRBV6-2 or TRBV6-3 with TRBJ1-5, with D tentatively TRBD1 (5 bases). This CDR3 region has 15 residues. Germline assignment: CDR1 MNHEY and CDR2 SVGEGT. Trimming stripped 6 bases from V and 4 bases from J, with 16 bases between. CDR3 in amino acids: CASSSRLSGNQPQHF. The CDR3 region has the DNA TGTGCCAGCAGCTCTCGCTTGTCAGGGAATCAGCCCCAGCATTTT.

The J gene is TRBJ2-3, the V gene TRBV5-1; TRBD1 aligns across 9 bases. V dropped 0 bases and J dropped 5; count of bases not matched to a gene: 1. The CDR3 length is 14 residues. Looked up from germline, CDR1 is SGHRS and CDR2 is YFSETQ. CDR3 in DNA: TGCGCCAGCAGCTTGGGGACAGGGGAAGATACGCAGTATTTT. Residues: CASSLGTGEDTQYF.

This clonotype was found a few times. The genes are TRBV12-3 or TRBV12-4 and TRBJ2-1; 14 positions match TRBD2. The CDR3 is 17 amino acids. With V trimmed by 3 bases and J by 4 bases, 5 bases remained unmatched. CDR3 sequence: CASSLGLAGAVYNEQFF. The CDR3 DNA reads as TGTGCCAGCAGTTTGGGACTAGCGGGAGCAGTTTACAATGAGCAGTTCTTC.

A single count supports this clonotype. The CDR3 nucleotides are TGTGCCAGCAGTTTATCGTTGATAGGGATGGGCAATGAGCAGTTCTTC. Its translation is CASSLSLIGMGNEQFF. The chain links TRBV27 to TRBJ2-1; D remains ambiguous. CDR3 size: 16 residues. V gave up 0 bases and J gave up 6 bases, with 15 bases separating them. Germline CDR1 MNHEY, CDR2 SMNVEV (reference sequence).

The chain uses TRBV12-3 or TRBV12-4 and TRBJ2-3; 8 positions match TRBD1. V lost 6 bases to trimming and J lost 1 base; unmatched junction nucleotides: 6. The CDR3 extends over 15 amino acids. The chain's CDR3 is CASRRTGKGTDTQYF. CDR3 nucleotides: TGTGCCAGCAGAAGGACAGGGAAGGGCACAGATACGCAGTATTTT.

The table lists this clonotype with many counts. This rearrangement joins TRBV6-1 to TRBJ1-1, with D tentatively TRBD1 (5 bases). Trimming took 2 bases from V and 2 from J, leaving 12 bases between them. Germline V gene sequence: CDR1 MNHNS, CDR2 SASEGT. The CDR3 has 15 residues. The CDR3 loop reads CASSELVGGNTEAFF. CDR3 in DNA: TGTGCCAGCAGTGAACTAGTGGGGGGAAACACTGAAGCTTTCTTT.

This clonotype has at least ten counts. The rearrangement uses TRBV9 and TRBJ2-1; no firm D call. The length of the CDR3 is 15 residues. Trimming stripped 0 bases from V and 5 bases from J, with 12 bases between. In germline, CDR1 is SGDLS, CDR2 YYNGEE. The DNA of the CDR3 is TGTGCCAGCAGCGTAGAAGGGCTGTTCGACAATGAGCAGTTCTTC. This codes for CASSVEGLFDNEQFF.

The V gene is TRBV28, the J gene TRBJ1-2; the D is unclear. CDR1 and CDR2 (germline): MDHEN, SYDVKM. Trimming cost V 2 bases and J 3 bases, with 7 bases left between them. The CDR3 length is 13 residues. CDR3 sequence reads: CASSLVQHYGYTF. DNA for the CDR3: TGTGCCAGCAGTTTAGTACAGCACTATGGCTACACCTTC.

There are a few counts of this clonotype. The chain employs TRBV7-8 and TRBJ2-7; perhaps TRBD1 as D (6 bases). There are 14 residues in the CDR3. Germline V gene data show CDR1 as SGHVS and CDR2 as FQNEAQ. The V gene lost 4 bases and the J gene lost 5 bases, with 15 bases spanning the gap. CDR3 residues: CASSYTGLGDEQYF. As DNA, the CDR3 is TGTGCCAGCAGCTATACAGGGTTGGGCGACGAGCAGTACTTC. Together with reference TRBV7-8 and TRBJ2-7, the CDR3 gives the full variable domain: GAGVSQSPRYKVAKRGQDVALRCDPISGHVSLFWYQQALGQGPEFLTYFQNEAQLDKSGLPSDRFFAERPEGSVSTLKIQRTQQEDSAVYLCASSYTGLGDEQYFGPGTRLTVT.

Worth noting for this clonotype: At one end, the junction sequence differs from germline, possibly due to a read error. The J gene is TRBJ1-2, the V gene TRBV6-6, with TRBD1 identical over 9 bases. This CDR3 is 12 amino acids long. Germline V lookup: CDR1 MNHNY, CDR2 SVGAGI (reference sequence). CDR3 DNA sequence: TGTGCCAGCAGTTTCACCACACGACAGGGGGCCTTC. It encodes CASSFTTRQGAF.

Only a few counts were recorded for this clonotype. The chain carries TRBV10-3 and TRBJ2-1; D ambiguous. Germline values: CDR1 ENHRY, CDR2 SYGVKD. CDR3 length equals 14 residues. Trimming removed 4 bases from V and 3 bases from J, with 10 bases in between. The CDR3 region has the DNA TGTGCCATCAGTGCAGATTTGGGCTACAATGAGCAGTTCTTC. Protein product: CAISADLGYNEQFF.

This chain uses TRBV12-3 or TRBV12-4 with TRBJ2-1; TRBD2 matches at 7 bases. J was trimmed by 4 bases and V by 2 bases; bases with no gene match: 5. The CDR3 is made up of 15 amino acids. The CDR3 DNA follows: TGTGCCAGCAGTTTAAGGGACTATGCATACAATGAGCAGTTCTTC. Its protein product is CASSLRDYAYNEQFF.

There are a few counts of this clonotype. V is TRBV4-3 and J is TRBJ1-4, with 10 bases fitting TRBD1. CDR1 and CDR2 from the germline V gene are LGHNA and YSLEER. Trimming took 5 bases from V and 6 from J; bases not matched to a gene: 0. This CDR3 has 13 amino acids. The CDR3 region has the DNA TGCGCCAGCAGCGGGACAGGGGATGAAAAACTGTTTTTT. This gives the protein CASSGTGDEKLFF.

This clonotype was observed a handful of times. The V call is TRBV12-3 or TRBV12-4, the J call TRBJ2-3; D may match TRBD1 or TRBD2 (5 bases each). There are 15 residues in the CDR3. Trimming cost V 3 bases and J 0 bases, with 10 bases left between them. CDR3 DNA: TGTGCCAGCAGTTTTCCTGGGGACAGCACAGATACGCAGTATTTT. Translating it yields CASSFPGDSTDTQYF.